The present T cell receptor (beta chain) was sequenced within a study of blood T cell repertoires in COVID-19 (dated by TCRdb to 2019 to 2021). Regarding the research as a whole: The collaborator samples originated in the United States, Italy and Spain and spanned the acute and convalescent phases of COVID-19. The repertoires were released in a freely available public database meant as a resource for research on the immune response to SARS-CoV-2. Where HLA class I and class II types were available, the types were taken from metadata supplied by the sample provider, not from assay-based typing. Sample metadata almost always included a de-identified subject ID, COVID-19 status, age in years and sex. The material from the prospective study consisted of cDNA or gDNA derived from T cells, B-cell-depleted T cells, or PBMCs. Deeply sampled blood TCRbeta repertoires from subjects exposed to, actively infected with, or recovered from COVID-19 were included in the dataset. Samples were obtained from the ongoing ImmuneRACE study (first 160 participants) and from over 1,000 subjects provided by 6 global collaborators.

TCRbeta CDR3 regions were amplified from genomic DNA using the immunoSEQ Assay, a bias-controlled multiplex PCR. Per the source publication's procedure: Within the assay, amplification of reference gene primers was used to estimate how many nucleated cells each sample contained. To quantify the absolute abundance of each unique TCRbeta CDR3 rearrangement, sequence reads were collapsed and filtered. Productive Simpson clonality was computed per sample as the square root of Simpson's diversity index over productive rearrangements. TCRdb's version of the immuneACCESS table is confined to in-frame rearrangements and falls short of the full clone set. An unresolved V gene accounts for under half of the shortfall where checked; the remainder is of unknown origin. That table is the source of V, J and clone size, and D and trimming were worked out from the DNA. The sample records fewer than 200,000 clones, 75% to 85% of which are singletons. The ten largest clones represent 5.5% to 8.5% of the sample.

The study at large found these results: How much clinical and demographic metadata was included differed by source and by participant, and the metadata was provided uncurated.

V ends up 4 bases short and J 9 bases short, with an unmatched junction base count of 11. The CDR1 and CDR2 encoded by the germline V gene are KGHDR and SFDVKD. The CDR3, cysteine through phenylalanine, is 14 amino acids long. Only the CDR3 portion is preserved as DNA: 42 bases, with reading frame beginning at the first base. Collaborating institutions collected whole blood in K2EDTA tubes following their own protocols. For TCRbeta analysis, collaborators shipped samples in one of three forms: frozen whole blood, isolated PBMCs, or DNA extracted from either of those sample types. In the case of this clone: The antigen this receptor binds is unknown. Per-base qualities were not stored, and no clone one base away is much larger.

Specimen: peripheral blood. The chain was built from TRBV24-1 and TRBJ2-7; 7 bases in the junction line up with TRBD2. The sequence came from a man aged 55-75 years with acute or convalescent COVID-19. The CDR3 amino acid sequence is: CATSDPRASGVQYF. The bases are TGTGCCACCAGTGACCCCCGGGCTAGCGGTGTGCAGTACTTC.